The next 5 T cell receptor beta chains were all read from a single sample in a study of OX40 agonist ivuxolimab in advanced cancers. Profiling relied on immunoSEQ multiplex PCR, and the TCRdb table lists in-frame clones only, not all of them. The sample records 56,000 or so clones, about 82% being singletons. Source: CD4+ or CD8+ T cells sorted from blood, taken in a trial of the OX40 agonist ivuxolimab. The receptors come from an adult with an advanced solid tumor such as melanoma, head and neck, liver or kidney cancer.

V and J are TRBV7-6 and TRBJ2-7, with D possibly being TRBD1 (6 bases). Germline CDR1 SGHVS, CDR2 FNYEAQ. The CDR3 totals 14 residues. Trimming cost V 0 bases and J 5 bases, with 11 bases left between them. The CDR3, as DNA: TGTGCCAGCAGCTTAGCGCAGGGGTGGCACGAGCAGTACTTC. This gives the protein CASSLAQGWHEQYF.

The chain combines TRBV28 with TRBJ1-5, with D unclear. CDR3 length: 16 residues. Germline loops: CDR1 MDHEN, CDR2 SYDVKM. Trimming took 5 bases from V and 7 from J, leaving 21 bases between them. CDR3 loop: CASSPDSFRGMQPQHF. DNA for the CDR3: TGTGCCAGCAGTCCCGACTCTTTTCGGGGTATGCAGCCCCAGCATTTT.

The rearrangement links TRBV6-5 to TRBJ1-5; D is ambiguous. This CDR3 is built from 14 residues. V was trimmed by 0 bases and J by 4 bases, leaving 7 bases between them. Germline CDR1 is MNHEY and CDR2 is SVGAGI. In nucleotides, the CDR3 is TGTGCCAGCAGTTACTCGGACGGAAATCAGCCCCAGCATTTT. It yields the protein CASSYSDGNQPQHF.

The J gene is TRBJ2-5, the V gene TRBV14, with 8 bases matching TRBD1. This CDR3 is 16 amino acids long. V lost 2 bases and J lost 3; bases outside the gene matches: 8. Germline assignment: CDR1 SGHDN and CDR2 FVKESK. The CDR3 coding sequence is TGTGCCAGCAGCCAACGACAACCGGGACAGGAAGAGACCCAGTACTTC. Its protein product is CASSQRQPGQEETQYF.

V and J are TRBV15 and TRBJ2-3; 9 bases are a match to TRBD2. The germline CDR1 and CDR2 sequences are LNHNV and YYDKDF (reference sequence). The length of the CDR3 is 14 residues. After removal of 4 bases from V and 3 bases from J, the junction contained 2 bases not matched to a gene. CDR3 nucleotide sequence: TGTGCCACCAGCATTGCGGGGGGGACAGATACGCAGTATTTT. Translating it yields CATSIAGGTDTQYF.